In this sample, the clone carrying this TCR beta chain turned up once. Its cognate antigen is unknown. This sample is part of a study of T cell responses to AZD1222 COVID-19 vaccine. Study at large: The study pooled second doses at about 4 or about 12 weeks.

V dropped 5 bases and J dropped 2 bases, with 22 bases sitting between them. The CDR3 sequence is 17 residues long. Method: immunoSEQ multiplex PCR; TCRdb's copy keeps in-frame clones and lacks some. The data show some 97,000 clones, with about 83% seen just once and 3% to 3.5% held by the top ten. General study findings and limits: Donors were mostly white British, more females; clonal diversity possibly underestimated. The study found Spike-specific TCR breadth and depth rose after two AZD1222 doses. Repertoire collection took place solely once the T cell response had peaked.

The starting material was peripheral blood, obtained on day 0 of AZD1222 vaccination. This rearrangement joins TRBV23-1 to TRBJ2-7, with no clear D. TRBV23-1 is marked as an open reading frame, function uncertain. The receptor comes from an adult in good health. CDR3 DNA sequence: TGCGCCAGCAGTTACCCCCAAGTAGTCAGGCCAGCCTACGAGCAGTACTTC. This codes for CASSYPQVVRPAYEQYF.